This paragraph covers one TCR beta chain sequence. This clonotype showed up just a few times. Its antigen remains unidentified. No quality values exist for individual bases; no much larger clone is one base distant. The cysteine opens and the phenylalanine closes a CDR3 of 14 amino acids. Here the CDR3 DNA is all that survives: 42 bases in frame from base 1. From the germline V gene (reference sequence), CDR1 is DFQATT and CDR2 is SNEGSKA. V drops 5 bases and J drops 0 bases, leaving 14 bases in between. The treatment or condition label, as the study defines it: live attenuated yellow fever vaccine strain. At each blood-draw timepoint, two biological replicates of bulk PBMCs were collected. A standard Ficoll-Paque protocol was used to isolate PBMCs from peripheral blood. TriZol was used to extract RNA from bulk PBMCs, CD4 and CD8 fractions, and dextramer-positive and dextramer-negative fractions. This specimen belongs to a study of T cells after yellow fever vaccination (dated by TCRdb to the late 2010s). Regarding the complete study: The SMART-Seq v4 Ultra Low Input RNA kit was used to prepare libraries from fractions with low cell numbers. Bulk PBMC replicates and cell subsets were isolated from blood drawn at multiple timepoints before and after both primary and secondary immunization. Two healthy male donors made up the cohort, one aged 18 to 29 years and the other aged 30 to 40 years. To track T-cell clones before and after primary and booster YFV17D yellow fever vaccination, bulk TCR alpha and beta repertoires were sequenced longitudinally. The full study reports these points: A small share of clonotypes occurred in both CD4 and CD8 compartments, likely arising from convergent recombination. After the booster, most of the clones that had expanded following primary vaccination were detected again (approximately 95% of CD4 and 88% of CD8), which suggests that memory was broadly maintained. Only two donors were included in the study, so the extent to which the findings can be generalized is limited. The secondary T-cell response was found to be weaker but faster than the primary response, with a peak reached on day 5 rather than on day 15. Computational filtering was required because FACS-sorted repertoires could contain abundant contaminating clonotypes from the bulk population.

Synthesis of TCR cDNA relied on 5'RACE template switching, a step that introduced a universal primer site along with unique molecular identifiers. cDNA synthesis was primed from both the TCR alpha and TCR beta constant segments. Libraries were amplified in two PCR steps, with sample barcodes and sequencing adapters added in the second step. Libraries were sequenced on Illumina HiSeq 2500 (2x100 bp) or NovaSeq (2x150 bp). Per the original workflow: MIGEC was used to demultiplex reads and collapse the reads into UMI consensus sequences, and MiXCR was used for V(D)J alignment. Vaccine-responding clonotypes were identified with edgeR using replicate PBMC samples, with FDR below 0.01 and a log2 fold change above 5 up to day 15 being required. Bulk clonotypes were assigned CD4 or CD8 identity according to which sequenced CD4 or CD8 repertoire held them at higher abundance. The raw public reads went through TCRdb reprocessing: fastp at Q25, MiXCR clone calling, in-frame beta chains kept. Every CDR3 protein is listed once, alongside the most common genes and DNA of its rows. The V and J calls here are based on TCRdb, not the publication. This sample comprises 600,000 to 750,000 distinct CDR3 sequences, more than 9% of them detected only once. Jointly, the top ten make up about 16% of the sample.

The clonotype comes from a man under 40 who received the YFV17D yellow fever vaccine. The input for sequencing was PBMCs, taken on the day of the yellow fever booster vaccination. The chain employs TRBV20-1 and TRBJ2-7; the D gene is perhaps TRBD1, from 5 matching bases. The CDR3: CSALRALSSYEQYF. DNA sequence: TGCAGTGCTCTCAGGGCTCTCAGCTCCTACGAGCAGTACTTC.